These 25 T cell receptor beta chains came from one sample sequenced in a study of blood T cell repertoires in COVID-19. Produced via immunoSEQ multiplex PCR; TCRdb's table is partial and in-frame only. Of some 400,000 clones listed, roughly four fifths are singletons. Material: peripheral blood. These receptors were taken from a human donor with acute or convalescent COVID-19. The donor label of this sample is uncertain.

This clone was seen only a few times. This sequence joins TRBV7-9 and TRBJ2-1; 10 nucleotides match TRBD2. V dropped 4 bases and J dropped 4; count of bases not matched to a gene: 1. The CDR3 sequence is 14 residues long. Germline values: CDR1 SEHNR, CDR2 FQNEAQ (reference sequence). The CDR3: CASSSSGGYNEQFF. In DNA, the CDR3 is TGTGCCAGCAGCTCTAGCGGGGGATACAATGAGCAGTTCTTC.

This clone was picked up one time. CDR3: CASSYGQGNSPLHF. Here the CDR3 DNA reads TGTGCCAGCAGTTACGGACAGGGAAATTCACCCCTCCACTTT. The J gene is TRBJ1-6, the V gene TRBV6-6, with 8 bases identical to TRBD1. The V and J ends lost 2 bases and 7 bases, in that order; junction bases with no gene match: 1. The CDR3 is 14 amino acids. The germline V gene encodes CDR1 MNHNY and CDR2 SVGAGI (reference sequence).

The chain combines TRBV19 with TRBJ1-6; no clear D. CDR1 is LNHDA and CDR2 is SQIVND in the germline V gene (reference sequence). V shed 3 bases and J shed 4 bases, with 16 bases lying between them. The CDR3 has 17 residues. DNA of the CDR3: TGTGCCAGTAGTATCTCAGACGGGGTTTTTTATAATTCACCCCTCCACTTT. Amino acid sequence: CASSISDGVFYNSPLHF.

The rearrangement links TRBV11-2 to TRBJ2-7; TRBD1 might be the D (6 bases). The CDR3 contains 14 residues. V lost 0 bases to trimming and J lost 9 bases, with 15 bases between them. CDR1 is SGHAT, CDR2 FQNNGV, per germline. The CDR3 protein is CASSLDFIRGGQYF. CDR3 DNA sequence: TGTGCCAGCAGCTTAGATTTTATCAGGGGCGGGCAGTACTTC.

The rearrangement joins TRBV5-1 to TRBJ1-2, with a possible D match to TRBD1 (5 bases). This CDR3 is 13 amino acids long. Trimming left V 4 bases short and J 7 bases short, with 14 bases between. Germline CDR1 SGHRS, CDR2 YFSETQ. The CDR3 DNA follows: TGCGCCAGCAGCCCGGAGGGGCAGAGTGGCTACACCTTC. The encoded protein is CASSPEGQSGYTF.

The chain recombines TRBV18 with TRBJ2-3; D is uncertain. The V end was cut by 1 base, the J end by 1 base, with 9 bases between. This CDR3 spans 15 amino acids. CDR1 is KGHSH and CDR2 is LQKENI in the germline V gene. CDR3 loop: CASSPRQARTDTQYF. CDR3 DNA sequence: TGTGCCAGCTCACCACGGCAGGCCCGCACAGATACGCAGTATTTT.

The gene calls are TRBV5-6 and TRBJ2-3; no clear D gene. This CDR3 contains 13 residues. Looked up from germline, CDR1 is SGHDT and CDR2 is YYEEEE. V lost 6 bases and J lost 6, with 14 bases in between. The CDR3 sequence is CASMNPGQDTQYF. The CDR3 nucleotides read TGTGCCAGCATGAATCCAGGCCAGGATACGCAGTATTTT.

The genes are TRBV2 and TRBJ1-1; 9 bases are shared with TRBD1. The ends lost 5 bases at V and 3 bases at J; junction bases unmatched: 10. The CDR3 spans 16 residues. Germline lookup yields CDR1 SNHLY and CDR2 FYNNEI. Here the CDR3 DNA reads TGTGCCAGCAGTATACTGACGGGACAGGGAGACACTGAAGCTTTCTTT. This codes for CASSILTGQGDTEAFF.

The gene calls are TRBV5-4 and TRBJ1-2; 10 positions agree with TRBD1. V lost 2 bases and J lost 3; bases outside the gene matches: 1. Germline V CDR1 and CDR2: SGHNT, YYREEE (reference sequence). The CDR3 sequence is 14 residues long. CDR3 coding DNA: TGTGCCAGCAGCTTTGGACAGGGGGACTATGGCTACACCTTC. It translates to CASSFGQGDYGYTF.

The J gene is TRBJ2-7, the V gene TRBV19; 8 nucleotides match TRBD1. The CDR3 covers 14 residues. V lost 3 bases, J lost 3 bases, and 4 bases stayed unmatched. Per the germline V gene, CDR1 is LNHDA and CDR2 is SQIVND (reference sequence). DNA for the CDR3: TGTGCCAGTAGTATCTTGACAGGGGACTACGAGCAGTACTTC. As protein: CASSILTGDYEQYF.

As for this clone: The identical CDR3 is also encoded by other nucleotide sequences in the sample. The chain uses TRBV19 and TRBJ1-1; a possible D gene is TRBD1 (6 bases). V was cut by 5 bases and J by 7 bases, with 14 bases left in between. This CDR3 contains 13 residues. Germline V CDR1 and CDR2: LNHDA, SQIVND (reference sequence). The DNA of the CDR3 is TGTGCCAGTAGTTCGAAACAGGGAGATGAAGCTTTCTTT. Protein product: CASSSKQGDEAFF.

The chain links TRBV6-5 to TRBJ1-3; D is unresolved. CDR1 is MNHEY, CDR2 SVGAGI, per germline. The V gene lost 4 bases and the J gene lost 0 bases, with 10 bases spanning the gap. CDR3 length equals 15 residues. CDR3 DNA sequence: TGTGCCAGCAGTTTAGTTGGAGGCTCTGGAAACACCATATATTTT. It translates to CASSLVGGSGNTIYF.

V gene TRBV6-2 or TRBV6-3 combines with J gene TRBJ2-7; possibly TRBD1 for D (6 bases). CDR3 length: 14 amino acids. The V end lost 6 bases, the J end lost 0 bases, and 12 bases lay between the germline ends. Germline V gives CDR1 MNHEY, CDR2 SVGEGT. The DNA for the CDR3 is TGTGCCAGCAGCGTCCGGGACATCTCCTACGAGCAGTACTTC. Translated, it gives CASSVRDISYEQYF.

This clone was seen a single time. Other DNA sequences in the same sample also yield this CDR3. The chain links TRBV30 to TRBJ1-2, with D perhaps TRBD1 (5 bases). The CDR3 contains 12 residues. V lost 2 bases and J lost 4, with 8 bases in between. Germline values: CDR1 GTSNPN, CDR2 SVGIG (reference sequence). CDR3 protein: CAWSRGLYGYTF. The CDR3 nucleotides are TGTGCCTGGAGTAGGGGACTCTATGGCTACACCTTC. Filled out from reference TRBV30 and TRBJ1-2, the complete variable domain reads SQTIHQWPATLVQPVGSPLSLECTVEGTSNPNLYWYRQAAGRGLQLLFYSVGIGQISSEVPQNLSASRPQDRQFILSSKKLLLSDSGFYLCAWSRGLYGYTFGSGTRLTVV.

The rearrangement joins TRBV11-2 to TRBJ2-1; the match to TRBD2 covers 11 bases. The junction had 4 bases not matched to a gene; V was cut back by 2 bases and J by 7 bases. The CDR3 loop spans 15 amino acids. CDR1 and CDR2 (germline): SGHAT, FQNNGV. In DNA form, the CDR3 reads TGTGCCAGCAGCTTATTCCCTAGCGGGGGGAATGAGCAGTTCTTC. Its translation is CASSLFPSGGNEQFF.

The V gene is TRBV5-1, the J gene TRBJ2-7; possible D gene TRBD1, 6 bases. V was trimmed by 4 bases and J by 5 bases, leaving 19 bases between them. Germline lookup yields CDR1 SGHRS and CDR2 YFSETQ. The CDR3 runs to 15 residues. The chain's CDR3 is CASSARTVSTDEQYF. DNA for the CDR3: TGCGCCAGCAGCGCAAGGACAGTGTCTACGGACGAGCAGTACTTC.

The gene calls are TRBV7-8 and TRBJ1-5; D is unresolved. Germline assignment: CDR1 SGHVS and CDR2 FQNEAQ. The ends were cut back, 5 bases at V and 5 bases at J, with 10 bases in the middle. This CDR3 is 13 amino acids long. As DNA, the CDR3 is TGTGCCAGCAGCGTAGGGCTTTATCAGCCCCAGCATTTT. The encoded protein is CASSVGLYQPQHF.

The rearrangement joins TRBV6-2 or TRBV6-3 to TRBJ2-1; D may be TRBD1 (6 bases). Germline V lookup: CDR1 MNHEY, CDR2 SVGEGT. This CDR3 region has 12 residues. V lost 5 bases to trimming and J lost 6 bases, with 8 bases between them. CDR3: CASSQTGNEQFF. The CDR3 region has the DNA TGTGCCAGCAGTCAGACAGGCAATGAGCAGTTCTTC.

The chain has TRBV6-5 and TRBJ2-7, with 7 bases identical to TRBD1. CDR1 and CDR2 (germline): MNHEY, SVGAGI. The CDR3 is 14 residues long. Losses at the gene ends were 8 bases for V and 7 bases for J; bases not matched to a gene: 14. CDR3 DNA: TGTGCCAGCGGGACAGAACGTCTTGGGCGGGAGCAGTACTTC. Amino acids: CASGTERLGREQYF.

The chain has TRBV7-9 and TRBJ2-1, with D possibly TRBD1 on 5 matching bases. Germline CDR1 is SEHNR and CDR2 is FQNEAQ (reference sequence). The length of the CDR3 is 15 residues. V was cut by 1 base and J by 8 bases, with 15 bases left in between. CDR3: CASSLGGSRGDEQFF. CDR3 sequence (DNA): TGTGCCAGCAGCTTAGGGGGCTCTCGAGGCGATGAGCAGTTCTTC.

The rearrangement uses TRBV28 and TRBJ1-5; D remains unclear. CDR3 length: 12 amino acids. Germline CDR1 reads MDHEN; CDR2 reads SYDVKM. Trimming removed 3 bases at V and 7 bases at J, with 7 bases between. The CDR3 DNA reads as TGTGCCAGCAGTTTGTTGAGGCAGCCCCAGCATTTT. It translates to CASSLLRQPQHF.

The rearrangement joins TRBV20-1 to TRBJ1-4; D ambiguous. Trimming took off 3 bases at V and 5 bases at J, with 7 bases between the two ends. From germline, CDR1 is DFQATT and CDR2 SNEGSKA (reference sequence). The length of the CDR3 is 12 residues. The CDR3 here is CSASWQNEKLFF. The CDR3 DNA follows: TGCAGTGCTAGTTGGCAGAATGAAAAACTGTTTTTT.

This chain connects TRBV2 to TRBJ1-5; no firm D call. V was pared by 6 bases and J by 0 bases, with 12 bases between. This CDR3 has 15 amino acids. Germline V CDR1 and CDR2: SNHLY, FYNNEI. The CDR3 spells CASRPRAYSNQPQHF. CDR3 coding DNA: TGTGCCAGCAGGCCCCGAGCTTATAGCAATCAGCCCCAGCATTTT.

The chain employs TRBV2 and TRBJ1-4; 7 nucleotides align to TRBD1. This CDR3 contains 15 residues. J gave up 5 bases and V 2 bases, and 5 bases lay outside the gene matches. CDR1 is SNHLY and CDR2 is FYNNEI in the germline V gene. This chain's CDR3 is CASSEQGVGNEKLFF. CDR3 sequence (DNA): TGTGCCAGCAGTGAACAGGGGGTAGGGAATGAAAAACTGTTTTTT.

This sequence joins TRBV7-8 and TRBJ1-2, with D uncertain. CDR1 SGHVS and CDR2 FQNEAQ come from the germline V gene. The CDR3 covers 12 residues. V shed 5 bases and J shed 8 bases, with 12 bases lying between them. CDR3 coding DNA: TGTGCCAGCAGCCTTTTGGGCCGAGGCTACACCTTC. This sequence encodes CASSLLGRGYTF. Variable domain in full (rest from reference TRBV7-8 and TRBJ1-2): GAGVSQSPRYKVAKRGQDVALRCDPISGHVSLFWYQQALGQGPEFLTYFQNEAQLDKSGLPSDRFFAERPEGSVSTLKIQRTQQEDSAVYLCASSLLGRGYTFGSGTRLTVV.